The TCR beta chain described here comes from a study of T cells in localized non-small cell lung cancer. The protocol was immunoSEQ multiplex PCR, while the TCRdb copy is restricted to in-frame clones and leaves out a portion. The sample lists 45,000 to 60,000 clones, more than 80% occurring once. Study results and limitations: Longer overall survival associated with higher blood T cell density; shorter survival with higher adjacent-lung clonality. A single tumor region was sequenced, leaving heterogeneity possible.

Points on this clone: The antigen is undetermined.

The source was peripheral blood, collected before any cancer treatment. The receptor comes from a woman aged 40-75 years with stage I lung adenocarcinoma.

The CDR3 region is CATSRDQGTITEAFF. The DNA of the CDR3 is TGTGCCACCAGCAGGGATCAGGGGACCATCACTGAAGCTTTCTTT. The chain has TRBV15 and TRBJ1-1, with D perhaps TRBD1 (6 bases). Germline-derived CDR1 and CDR2 are LNHNV and YYDKDF (reference sequence). The CDR3 has 15 residues. V was pared by 3 bases and J by 4 bases, with 15 bases between.